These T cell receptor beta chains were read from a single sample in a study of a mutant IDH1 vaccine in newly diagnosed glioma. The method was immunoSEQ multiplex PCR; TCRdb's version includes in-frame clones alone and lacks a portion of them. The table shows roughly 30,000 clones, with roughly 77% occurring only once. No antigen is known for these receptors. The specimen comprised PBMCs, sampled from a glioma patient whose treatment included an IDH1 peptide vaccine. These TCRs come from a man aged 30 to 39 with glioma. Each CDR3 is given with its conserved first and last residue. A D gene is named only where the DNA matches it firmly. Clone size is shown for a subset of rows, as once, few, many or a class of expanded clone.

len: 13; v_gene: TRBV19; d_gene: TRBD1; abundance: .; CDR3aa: CASSIYRGYEQYF
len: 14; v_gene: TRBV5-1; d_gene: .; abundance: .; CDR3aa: CASSLGGRSTEAFF
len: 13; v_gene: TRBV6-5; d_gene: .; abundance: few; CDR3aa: CASRRQGLGELFF
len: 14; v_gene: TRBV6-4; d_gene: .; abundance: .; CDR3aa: CASSEQPSNQPQHF
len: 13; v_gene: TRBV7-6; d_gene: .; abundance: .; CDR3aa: CASSSLPHNEQFF
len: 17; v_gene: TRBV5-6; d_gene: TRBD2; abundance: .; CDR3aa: CASSLSLAGEYQETQYF
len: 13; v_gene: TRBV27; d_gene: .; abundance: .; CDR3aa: CASVGAGPYEQYF
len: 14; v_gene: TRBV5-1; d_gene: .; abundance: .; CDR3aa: CASSLGREQDTQYF
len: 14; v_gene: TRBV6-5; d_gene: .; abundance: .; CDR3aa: CASSYGQVTYEQYF
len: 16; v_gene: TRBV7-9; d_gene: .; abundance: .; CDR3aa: CASSWNSGGRGEKLFF
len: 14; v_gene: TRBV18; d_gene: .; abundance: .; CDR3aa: CASSREGFETEAFF
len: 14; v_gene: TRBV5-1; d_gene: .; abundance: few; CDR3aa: CASSFAQGPAEAFF
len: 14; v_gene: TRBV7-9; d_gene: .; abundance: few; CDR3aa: CASSRVTTNEKLFF
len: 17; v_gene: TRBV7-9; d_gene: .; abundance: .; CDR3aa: CASTIGVGSQSYNEQFF
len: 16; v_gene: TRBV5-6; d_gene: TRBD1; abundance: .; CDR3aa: CASSSSDRGSTDTQYF
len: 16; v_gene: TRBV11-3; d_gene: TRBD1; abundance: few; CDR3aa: CASSLVGTGGHQPQHF
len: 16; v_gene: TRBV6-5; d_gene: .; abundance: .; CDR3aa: CASSLGWQGINQPQHF
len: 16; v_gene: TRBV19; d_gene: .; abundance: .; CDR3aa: CASSIGALGIYNEQFF
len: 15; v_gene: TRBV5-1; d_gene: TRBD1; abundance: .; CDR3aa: CASSGGQDRTDTQYF
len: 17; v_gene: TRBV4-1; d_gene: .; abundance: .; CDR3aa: CASSQDGLKGSYNEQFF
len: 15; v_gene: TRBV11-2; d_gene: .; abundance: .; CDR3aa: CASSLNGPSGNTIYF
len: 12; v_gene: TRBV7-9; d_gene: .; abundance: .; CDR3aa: CASSLDQETQYF
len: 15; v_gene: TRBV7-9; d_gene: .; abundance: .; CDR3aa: CASSLDQLAVNIQYF
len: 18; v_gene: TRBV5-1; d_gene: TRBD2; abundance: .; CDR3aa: CASSPTHKREGRTDTQYF
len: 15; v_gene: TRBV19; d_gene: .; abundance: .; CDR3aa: CASSIYRVSNQPQHF
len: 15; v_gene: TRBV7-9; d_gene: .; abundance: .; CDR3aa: CASSLASGITEKLFF
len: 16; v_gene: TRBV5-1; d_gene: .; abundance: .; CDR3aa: CASSPSDWVWGPEAFF
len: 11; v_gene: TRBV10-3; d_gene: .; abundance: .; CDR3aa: CAISEENIQYF
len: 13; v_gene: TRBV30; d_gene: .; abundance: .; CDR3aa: CAWSPGLTYEQYF
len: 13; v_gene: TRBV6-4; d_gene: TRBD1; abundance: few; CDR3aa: CASSDGTANGYTF
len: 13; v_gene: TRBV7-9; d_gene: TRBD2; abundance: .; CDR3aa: CAGKRGGRDEQYF
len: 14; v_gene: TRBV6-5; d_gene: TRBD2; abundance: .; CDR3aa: CASSSGTSFYEQYF
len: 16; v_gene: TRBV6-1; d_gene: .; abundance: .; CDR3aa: CASSVWGAGGNQPQHF
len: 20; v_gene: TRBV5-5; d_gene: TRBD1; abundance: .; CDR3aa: CASSLGQGEIGDRGVNEQFF
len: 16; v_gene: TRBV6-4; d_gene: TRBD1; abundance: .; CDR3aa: CASSPGQGAGTGELFF
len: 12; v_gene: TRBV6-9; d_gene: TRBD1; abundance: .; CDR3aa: CASSYRGPEAFF
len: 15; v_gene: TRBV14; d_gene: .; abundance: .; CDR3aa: CASSHGGISGNTIYF
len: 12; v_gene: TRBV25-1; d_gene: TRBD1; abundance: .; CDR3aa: CASRSTGDEQYF
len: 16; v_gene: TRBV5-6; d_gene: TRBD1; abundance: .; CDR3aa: CASSLGGTGINSPLHF
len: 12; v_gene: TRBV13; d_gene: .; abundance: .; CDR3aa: CASSLAGQPQHF
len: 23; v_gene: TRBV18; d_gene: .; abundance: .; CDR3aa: CASSPPRGGGEGTGTPSYNEQFF
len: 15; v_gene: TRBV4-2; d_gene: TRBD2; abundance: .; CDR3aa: CASSQPTSGWGELFF
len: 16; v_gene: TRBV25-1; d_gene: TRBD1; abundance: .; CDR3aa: CASSDPRTGHTGELFF
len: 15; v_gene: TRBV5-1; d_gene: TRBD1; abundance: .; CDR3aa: CASSLLGGESTEAFF
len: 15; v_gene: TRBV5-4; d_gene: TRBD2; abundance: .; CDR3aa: CASSLAGLAGPEQYF
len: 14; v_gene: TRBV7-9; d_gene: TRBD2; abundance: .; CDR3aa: CASSPEGLIYEQYF
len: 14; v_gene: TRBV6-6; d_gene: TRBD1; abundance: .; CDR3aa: CASSYAGGFEEQFF
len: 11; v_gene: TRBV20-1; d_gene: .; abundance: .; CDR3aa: CSARGNYEQYF
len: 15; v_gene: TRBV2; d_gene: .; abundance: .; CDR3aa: CASSEGHGRDNEQFF
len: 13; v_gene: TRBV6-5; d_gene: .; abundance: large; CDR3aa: CASSYSPGARAFF
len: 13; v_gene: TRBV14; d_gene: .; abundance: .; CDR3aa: CASSGGRVTEAFF
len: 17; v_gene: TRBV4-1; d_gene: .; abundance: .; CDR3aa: CASSQDGWARTYNEQFF
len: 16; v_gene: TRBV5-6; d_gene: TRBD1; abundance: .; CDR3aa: CASSPDRGRRTGELFF
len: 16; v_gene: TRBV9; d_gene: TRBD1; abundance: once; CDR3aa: CASSARTGSTAYEQYF
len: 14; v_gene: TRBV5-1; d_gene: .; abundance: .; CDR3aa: CASSLEGSSYEQYF